This T cell receptor beta chain originates from a study of OX40 agonist ivuxolimab in advanced cancers. This clone was seen more than once but under ten times. Only in-frame clones appear in the TCRdb table, and some are missing; sequencing was by immunoSEQ multiplex PCR. Of about 77,000 clones listed, around 87% were seen once; the top ten hold less than 8%. The sequences come from CD4+ or CD8+ T cells sorted from blood, collected in a trial of the OX40 agonist ivuxolimab. The clonotype was recovered from an adult with an advanced solid tumor such as melanoma, head and neck, liver or kidney cancer.

The CDR3 sequence is CASSRNLQGADGYTF. CDR3 DNA: TGTGCCAGCAGCCGAAATTTACAGGGGGCGGACGGCTACACCTTC. The chain has TRBV7-2 and TRBJ1-2, with TRBD1 identical over 9 bases. Per germline, CDR1 SGHTA and CDR2 FQGNSA. The CDR3 is made up of 15 amino acids. J gave up 8 bases and V 5 bases, and 12 bases lay outside the gene matches.